This is a list of T cell receptor beta chains from one sample in a study of identical twins. Via MiXCR, TCRdb re-called the 5' RACE reads, giving one row per CDR3 protein. The profile shows about 520,000 distinct CDR3 sequences, 22% of them singletons. This sample also belongs to another study, concerning T cells expressing NK-cell markers.

Sequenced material: CD4+ T cells sorted from blood. These receptors were taken from a woman aged 18 to 35 in good health. The CDR3 runs from the conserved cysteine through the conserved F or W. The D gene is left open where the match is weak. Clone size is stated in some rows and not others, as once, few, many or a class when expanded.

J	size	D	V	DNA	CDR3
TRBJ2-3	NA	TRBD2	TRBV5-1	TGCGCCAGCAGCGTCGGGGGACTATCCGTAACAGATACGCAGTATTTT	CASSVGGLSVTDTQYF
TRBJ1-1	few	NA	TRBV12-3/TRBV12-4	TGTGCCAGCAGGGTGGACTTGAACACTGAAGCTTTCTTT	CASRVDLNTEAFF
TRBJ1-1	few	NA	TRBV6-5	TGTGCCAGCAGTTCTGGAAACCTGAACACTGAAGCTTTCTTT	CASSSGNLNTEAFF
TRBJ2-5	NA	TRBD1	TRBV7-2	TGTGCCAGCAGAAACCGGGACAGGGACCAAGAGACCCAGTACTTC	CASRNRDRDQETQYF
TRBJ1-1	NA	NA	TRBV20-1	TGCAGTGCTAGTAGTCCGACATCCCCTGAAGCTTTCTTT	CSASSPTSPEAFF
TRBJ2-5	few	NA	TRBV18	TGTGCCAGCTCACCCTGGCAGTTTCAAGAGACCCAGTACTTC	CASSPWQFQETQYF
TRBJ2-5	few	NA	TRBV7-2	TGTGCCAGCAGCAAGCAGGTTGAGACCCAGTACTTC	CASSKQVETQYF
TRBJ2-2	few	NA	TRBV7-9	TGTGCCAGCAGCTACGGCGGGACACTCACCGGGGAGCTGTTTTTT	CASSYGGTLTGELFF
TRBJ2-7	few	TRBD2	TRBV13	TGTGCCAGCAGCACAACTAGCGGGGAAACCTACGAGCAGTACTTC	CASSTTSGETYEQYF
TRBJ2-7	few	NA	TRBV12-3/TRBV12-4	TGTGCCAGCAGTTTAAGGGTCGTGAGGGGCTACGAGCAGTACTTC	CASSLRVVRGYEQYF
TRBJ2-1	many	NA	TRBV5-6	TGTGCCAGCAGCTTGCCCGGACCGGCTACCTACAATGAGCAGTTCTTC	CASSLPGPATYNEQFF
TRBJ1-3	few	TRBD1	TRBV2	TGTGCCAGCCTCCGGGACAGGGTGAGCTCTGGAAACACCATATATTTT	CASLRDRVSSGNTIYF
TRBJ2-5	few	NA	TRBV5-1	TGCGCCAGCAGCTTGGAGGGGATCCAAGAGACCCAGTACTTC	CASSLEGIQETQYF
TRBJ1-5	few	NA	TRBV12-3/TRBV12-4	TGTGCCAGCAGCCCCGAGACAGATAGCAATCAGCCCCAGCATTTT	CASSPETDSNQPQHF
TRBJ1-2	many	NA	TRBV20-1	TGCAGTGCGAGCCCAGGGGTCTCTGGCTACACCTTC	CSASPGVSGYTF
TRBJ1-1	NA	NA	TRBV12-3/TRBV12-4	TGTGCCAGCAGTTTTAGGAGGTCGGAGAGTTTGAACACTGAAGCTTTCTTT	CASSFRRSESLNTEAFF
TRBJ2-4	NA	TRBD1	TRBV10-3	TGTGCCATCAGTGTGGGACAGGGGGAAAACAACATTCAGTACTTC	CAISVGQGENNIQYF
TRBJ2-1	NA	NA	TRBV6-2/TRBV6-3	TGTGCCAGCAGCTCCGTGGCAGGGGTAATCAATGAGCAGTTCTTC	CASSSVAGVINEQFF
TRBJ2-6	NA	NA	TRBV6-5	TGTGCCAGCAGTTACGACAGGACCTCTGGGGCCAACGTCCTGACTTTC	CASSYDRTSGANVLTF
TRBJ1-2	NA	NA	TRBV20-1	TGCAGTGCTAGAGATGGTAGGGGTGGGAATGGCTACACCTTC	CSARDGRGGNGYTF
TRBJ2-5	few	TRBD2	TRBV5-6	TGTGCCAGCAGCTTAGGGCTAGCGGTAGAGACCCAGTACTTC	CASSLGLAVETQYF
TRBJ2-1	few	NA	TRBV6-1	TGTGCCAGCACACGTGGGGGGAACTCCTACAATGAGCAGTTCTTC	CASTRGGNSYNEQFF
TRBJ1-1	NA	TRBD1	TRBV12-3/TRBV12-4	TGTGCCAGCAGCCGCCCGACAGGGCTGAACACTGAAGCTTTCTTT	CASSRPTGLNTEAFF
TRBJ1-1	few	NA	TRBV12-3/TRBV12-4	TGTGCCAGCAGTGCATCCGTCTCAAGAGCTTTCTTT	CASSASVSRAFF
TRBJ2-1	few	NA	TRBV20-1	TGCAGTGCTAGGGGGGGAGTCAACCTCGAGGAGCAGTTCTTC	CSARGGVNLEEQFF
TRBJ1-2	NA	NA	TRBV18	TGTGCCAGCTCTTACCGGGGGACGGCGACTATGATCTATGGCTACACCTTC	CASSYRGTATMIYGYTF
TRBJ2-1	NA	TRBD2	TRBV25-1	TGTGCCAGCAAAGCGGGGGACAACTACAATGAGCAGTTCTTC	CASKAGDNYNEQFF
TRBJ2-2	NA	NA	TRBV9	TGTGCCAGCAGCGTAGTTGCGGGTCTCACCGGGGAGCTGTTTTTT	CASSVVAGLTGELFF
TRBJ2-5	NA	NA	TRBV6-1	TGTGCCAGCAACCTGGGGCAGACGTTTCAAGAGACCCAGTACTTC	CASNLGQTFQETQYF
TRBJ1-5	few	TRBD1	TRBV12-3/TRBV12-4	TGTGCCAGCAGTTTTGACGCGACAGGGATGAGCAATCAGCCCCAGCATTTT	CASSFDATGMSNQPQHF
TRBJ1-1	NA	NA	TRBV5-1	TGCGCCAGCAGCTCTGGAGGTCGCACCTTCACGGAAGCTTTCTTT	CASSSGGRTFTEAFF
TRBJ2-7	NA	NA	TRBV14	TGTGCCAGCAGCCAAGTCCATTATAGAGAAGACTACGAGCAGTACTTC	CASSQVHYREDYEQYF
TRBJ2-1	NA	NA	TRBV6-1	TGTGCCAGCAGCCGGGACCCCCCAAAAAGTGAGCAGTTCTTC	CASSRDPPKSEQFF
TRBJ1-5	many	NA	TRBV15	TGTGCCACCGCGGACAGCGGTAATCAGCCCCAGCATTTT	CATADSGNQPQHF
TRBJ1-2	NA	NA	TRBV20-1	TGCAGTGCTAGAGGGGCTTCTGGCTACACCTTC	CSARGASGYTF
TRBJ2-1	NA	NA	TRBV4-2	TGTGCCAGCAGCCAAGATCCGGACCCCCCCTACAATGAGCAGTTCTTC	CASSQDPDPPYNEQFF
TRBJ1-1	few	NA	TRBV4-3	TGCGCCAGCAGCCAAGGCCACCAACGGGGGCTAACTGAAGCTTTCTTT	CASSQGHQRGLTEAFF
TRBJ2-7	few	TRBD1	TRBV5-1	TGCGCCAGCAGCCCACGGGACAGAGGATCCGAGCAGTACTTC	CASSPRDRGSEQYF
TRBJ1-5	few	TRBD1	TRBV20-1	TGCAGTGCTACGACAGGGGGCAACGATCAGCCCCAGCATTTT	CSATTGGNDQPQHF
TRBJ1-3	few	TRBD1	TRBV12-3/TRBV12-4	TGTGCCAGCGGGGAGCAGGGGGGACACACCATATATTTT	CASGEQGGHTIYF
TRBJ2-6	NA	NA	TRBV27	TGTGCCAGCAGTCCAAGGGGGGATTACTTCTCTGGGGCCAACGTCCTGACTTTC	CASSPRGDYFSGANVLTF
TRBJ2-3	NA	NA	TRBV20-1	TGCAGTGCTCGGTTGACTTCCACAGATACGCAGTATTTT	CSARLTSTDTQYF
TRBJ1-4	NA	NA	TRBV12-3/TRBV12-4	TGTGCCAGCCATGGCCAGATAAATGAAAAACTGTTTTTT	CASHGQINEKLFF
TRBJ1-1	few	NA	TRBV4-3	TGCGCCAGCAGCCTTTCCAAGGGAGGGACTGAAGCTTTCTTT	CASSLSKGGTEAFF
TRBJ1-3	NA	NA	TRBV7-9	TGTGCCAGCAGCTTATTTCAAGGCGTAAACACCATATATTTT	CASSLFQGVNTIYF